This record looks at one T cell receptor beta chain sequence and its context. Its antigen remains unidentified. This record belongs to a study of blood T cells in healthy people across ages. CDR1 is KGHDR, CDR2 SFDVKD, per germline. Trimming cost V 4 bases and J 13 bases; bases outside gene matches: 8. The CDR3 covers 12 residues. Through a sample-barcoded 5' primer and a J-beta primer mix, a second PCR was run for roughly 6 to 11 cycles. A template-switch adaptor with 12 random nucleotides tagged each cDNA molecule. TCRdb itself ran the 5' RACE reads through MiXCR, one entry per CDR3 protein. Among about 650,000 distinct CDR3 sequences, 32% were seen once, and the ten largest hold roughly 14%. The study's findings and limits: Roughly linear declines in TCR beta diversity per million T cells occurred with age. The lack of PBMC sorting stopped any conclusive naive versus antigen-experienced comparison. It was found that TCR beta diversity correlated strongly with the percentage of naive T cells.

The TCR was taken from a woman older than 75 in good health. The gene calls are TRBV24-1 and TRBJ1-2; TRBD1 aligns across 7 bases. Sequenced input: blood. The CDR3 DNA sequence: TGTGCCACCAGTGAGGCCTCAAGGGGGCTCACCTTC. This encodes CATSEASRGLTF.